This is a list of T cell receptor beta chains from one sample in a study of blood T cells in healthy people across ages. TCRdb re-called the 5' RACE reads through MiXCR, storing one row per CDR3 protein. The repertoire holds hundreds of thousands of distinct CDR3 sequences, with around a fifth as singletons. The sequenced sample consisted of blood. These receptors were obtained from a man between 65 and 80 years old in good health. Both conserved end residues are part of each CDR3. A D gene is named only where the DNA matches it firmly. Clone size is given for some rows only: seen once, a few or many times, or a class if the clone is expanded.

j_call | clone_size | d_call | v_call | cdr3_aa | cdr3_nt
TRBJ1-6 | . | . | TRBV7-2 | CASSLGGANNSPLHF | TGTGCCAGCAGCTTAGGGGGGGCCAACAATTCACCCCTCCACTTT
TRBJ2-7 | few | . | TRBV20-1 | CSASGTDQPSPYEQYF | TGCAGTGCTAGCGGGACGGACCAACCATCCCCCTACGAGCAGTACTTC
TRBJ1-5 | . | . | TRBV2 | CASSVTFDQPQHF | TGTGCCAGCAGTGTGACCTTCGATCAGCCCCAGCATTTT
TRBJ2-5 | . | . | TRBV28 | CASSLSGPNQETQYF | TGTGCCAGCAGTTTATCAGGACCTAACCAAGAGACCCAGTACTTC
TRBJ2-6 | . | . | TRBV18 | CASSPLREPGANVLTF | TGTGCCAGCTCACCACTGAGGGAACCTGGGGCCAACGTCCTGACTTTC
TRBJ2-4 | many | . | TRBV18 | CASSLDSKNIQYF | TGTGCCAGCAGCCTAGACAGCAAAAACATTCAGTACTTC
TRBJ2-3 | . | TRBD2 | TRBV7-7 | CASSFVAGDTQYF | TGTGCTAGCAGCTTTGTAGCGGGGGATACGCAGTATTTT
TRBJ2-7 | few | TRBD1 | TRBV11-2 | CASSPKTGTGTFYEQYF | TGTGCCAGCAGCCCCAAAACCGGGACAGGGACCTTCTACGAGCAGTACTTC
TRBJ2-6 | few | . | TRBV5-1 | CASSSGRLTGANVLTF | TGCGCCAGCAGCTCGGGACGTTTGACTGGGGCCAACGTCCTGACTTTC
TRBJ2-1 | few | . | TRBV14 | CASSQGGSAYNEQFF | TGTGCCAGCAGCCAAGGGGGGTCTGCCTACAATGAGCAGTTCTTC
TRBJ1-2 | . | . | TRBV5-1 | CASSPSGETYGYTF | TGCGCCAGCAGCCCGTCGGGGGAGACCTATGGCTACACCTTC
TRBJ2-5 | once | TRBD2 | TRBV27 | CASSLGLAGDKETQYF | TGTGCCAGCAGTTTAGGACTAGCGGGAGATAAAGAGACCCAGTACTTC
TRBJ2-1 | . | TRBD2 | TRBV28 | CASSLPGTSGRGYEQFF | TGTGCCAGCAGTCTACCAGGGACTAGCGGGAGGGGCTATGAGCAGTTCTTC
TRBJ2-2 | . | . | TRBV27 | CASRTYSPGELFF | TGTGCCAGCAGAACGTACAGCCCCGGGGAGCTGTTTTTT
TRBJ1-2 | few | TRBD1 | TRBV9 | CASSPTLGQPKEGYTF | TGTGCCAGCAGTCCAACCCTGGGACAGCCCAAGGAGGGCTACACCTTC
TRBJ2-7 | . | TRBD2 | TRBV20-1 | CSVLDSGRATYEQYF | TGCAGTGTACTCGATAGCGGGAGGGCAACATACGAGCAGTACTTC
TRBJ1-5 | few | . | TRBV19 | CASSISTASNQPQHF | TGTGCCAGTAGTATTTCGACAGCTAGCAATCAGCCCCAGCATTTT
TRBJ2-7 | few | TRBD1 | TRBV10-2 | CASSDRDRAAYEQYF | TGCGCCAGCAGTGATCGTGACAGGGCAGCCTACGAGCAGTACTTC
TRBJ1-1 | once | . | TRBV7-9 | CASSLLQQGKTEAFF | TGTGCCAGCAGCTTATTACAACAGGGAAAGACTGAAGCTTTCTTT
TRBJ2-1 | few | . | TRBV12-3/TRBV12-4 | CASSSSGVRGEQFF | TGTGCCAGCAGTAGTTCCGGGGTTCGGGGTGAGCAGTTCTTC
TRBJ2-7 | many | TRBD2 | TRBV4-1 | CASSPGLGAGVSGYEQYF | TGCGCCAGCAGCCCAGGGCTAGGGGCGGGAGTCTCGGGGTACGAGCAGTACTTC
TRBJ2-1 | . | . | TRBV14 | CASSQFASLNNEQFF | TGTGCCAGCAGCCAATTTGCGAGTCTTAACAATGAGCAGTTCTTC
TRBJ2-1 | few | . | TRBV7-9 | CASSGEGWENEQFF | TGTGCCAGCAGCGGCGAGGGTTGGGAGAATGAGCAGTTCTTC
TRBJ1-2 | few | . | TRBV18 | CASSQAGSIGYTF | TGTGCCAGCTCACAGGCAGGGTCTATTGGCTACACCTTC
TRBJ2-1 | . | TRBD2 | TRBV7-9 | CASSLESGRASEQFF | TGTGCCAGCAGCTTAGAGAGCGGGAGGGCGAGTGAGCAGTTCTTC
TRBJ2-7 | few | . | TRBV27 | CASSFRGVPLGEQYF | TGTGCCAGCAGTTTTAGAGGAGTCCCTTTGGGAGAGCAGTACTTC
TRBJ2-7 | . | . | TRBV6-1 | CASSGNRAEQYF | TGTGCCAGCAGTGGTAACAGGGCTGAGCAGTACTTC
TRBJ2-1 | few | . | TRBV29-1 | CSVGQTTYNEQFF | TGCAGCGTTGGACAGACTACCTACAATGAGCAGTTCTTC
TRBJ2-7 | . | TRBD2 | TRBV13 | CASSHWTSGTHEQYF | TGTGCCAGCAGCCACTGGACTAGCGGGACCCACGAGCAGTACTTC
TRBJ2-6 | . | . | TRBV21-1 | CASSTGGDGANVLTF | TGTGCCAGCAGCACAGGGGGCGACGGGGCCAACGTCCTGACTTTC
TRBJ2-3 | few | . | TRBV29-1 | CSTDTQYF | TGCAGCACAGATACGCAGTATTTT
TRBJ2-3 | few | TRBD1 | TRBV20-1 | CSASFGTEGGPDTQYF | TGCAGTGCTAGTTTCGGGACAGAGGGCGGACCAGATACGCAGTATTTT
TRBJ2-6 | many | TRBD1 | TRBV28 | CASSHRQGAASGANVLTF | TGTGCCAGCAGTCACCGACAGGGGGCCGCCTCTGGGGCCAACGTCCTGACTTTC
TRBJ2-5 | . | . | TRBV28 | CASSSGDAETQYF | TGTGCCAGCAGTTCGGGGGATGCGGAGACCCAGTACTTC
TRBJ1-4 | . | . | TRBV5-1 | CASTADGRDNEKLFF | TGCGCCAGCACCGCGGACGGACGGGATAATGAAAAACTGTTTTTT
TRBJ2-7 | . | . | TRBV15 | CATSRDGGTYEQYF | TGTGCCACCAGCAGAGATGGGGGAACCTACGAGCAGTACTTC
TRBJ2-6 | . | . | TRBV29-1 | CSVDTGSGANVLTF | TGCAGCGTTGACACAGGGTCTGGGGCCAACGTCCTGACTTTC
TRBJ2-1 | . | TRBD2 | TRBV5-6 | CASSPSKGRVEQFF | TGTGCCAGCAGCCCGAGCAAGGGGAGGGTGGAGCAGTTCTTC
TRBJ2-2 | . | . | TRBV5-1 | CASSLAGGQRSGELFF | TGCGCCAGCAGCTTGGCCGGGGGACAGCGGTCCGGGGAGCTGTTTTTT
TRBJ2-5 | few | . | TRBV14 | CASSRMRSETQYF | TGTGCCAGCAGCCGCATGCGTTCGGAGACCCAGTACTTC
TRBJ2-7 | . | TRBD2 | TRBV2 | CASSLLARETSEQYF | TGTGCCAGCAGTCTACTAGCGAGAGAGACGAGCGAGCAGTACTTC
TRBJ1-5 | few | . | TRBV12-3/TRBV12-4 | CASSTHSQSNQPQHF | TGTGCCAGCAGTACCCATAGTCAGAGCAATCAGCCCCAGCATTTT
TRBJ2-7 | . | TRBD2 | TRBV5-1 | CAIKGGTSGKYSYEQYF | TGCGCCATCAAAGGAGGGACTAGCGGGAAATACTCCTACGAGCAGTACTTC
TRBJ2-5 | many | . | TRBV10-3 | CAIGGAGNQETQYF | TGTGCCATAGGTGGGGCAGGGAACCAAGAGACCCAGTACTTC
TRBJ2-1 | . | . | TRBV6-5 | CASSYQGQSYNEQFF | TGTGCCAGCAGTTATCAGGGACAATCCTACAATGAGCAGTTCTTC
TRBJ2-7 | . | . | TRBV20-1 | CSATGEQTYEQYF | TGCAGTGCTACCGGGGAACAGACCTACGAGCAGTACTTC
TRBJ1-2 | few | TRBD1 | TRBV18 | CASSPGQGVYGYTF | TGTGCCAGCTCACCCGGACAGGGGGTCTATGGCTACACCTTC
TRBJ2-3 | . | . | TRBV20-1 | CSAQRTSTDTQYF | TGCAGTGCCCAGCGGACTAGCACAGATACGCAGTATTTT
TRBJ1-4 | once | TRBD1 | TRBV15 | CATSRDTGQGIEKLFF | TGTGCCACCAGCAGAGATACGGGACAGGGAATCGAAAAACTGTTTTTT
TRBJ2-1 | many | TRBD2 | TRBV5-1 | CASRKGLAGYNEQFF | TGCGCCAGCAGGAAGGGACTAGCGGGGTACAATGAGCAGTTCTTC
TRBJ2-5 | many | TRBD1 | TRBV11-2 | CASSFAGTGEETQYF | TGTGCCAGCAGCTTCGCCGGGACAGGGGAAGAGACCCAGTACTTC
TRBJ1-5 | . | . | TRBV20-1 | CSARQGYNQPQHF | TGCAGTGCTAGACAGGGATACAATCAGCCCCAGCATTTT
TRBJ2-5 | . | . | TRBV12-3/TRBV12-4 | CASSLARNKETQYF | TGTGCCAGCAGTTTAGCACGGAATAAAGAGACCCAGTACTTC